This TCR beta chain is drawn from a study of shared T cell receptors in the human thymus. The protocol was immunoSEQ multiplex PCR, while the TCRdb copy is restricted to in-frame clones and leaves out a portion. The table lists some 760,000 clones, approximately 83% of them singletons. Germline CDR1 reads LNHDA; CDR2 reads SQIVND (reference sequence). V lost 4 bases to trimming and J lost 10 bases, with 20 bases between them. CDR3 length equals 16 residues. The same sample was also used in a study of human thymus T cells.

Sequenced: thymocytes. The TCR sequence derives from a girl less than two years old with a congenital heart defect. The chain links TRBV19 to TRBJ1-6, with TRBD1 as a possible D gene (6 bases). CDR3 loop: CASSTHRVGKESPLHF. CDR3 bases: TGTGCCAGTAGTACACACAGGGTAGGAAAGGAATCACCCCTCCACTTT.